This TCR beta chain was sequenced for a study of molecular identifiers for immune sequencing clone quantification. This clonotype was detected many times. Its target is not known. Naive CD8 T cells were FACS-sorted by CD8+CD4-CCR7+CD45RA+ markers. Deletions cut 3 bases from V and 2 bases from J, with 12 bases between. The CDR3 is 15 amino acids. The germline gives CDR1 LNHDA, CDR2 SQIVND (reference sequence). The authors built bulk TCR libraries by previously described methods with listed TCR primers. In TCRdb, the PCR reads were re-called with MiXCR into one record per CDR3 protein. The sample carries approximately 680,000 distinct CDR3 sequences, about 25% recorded once. Whole-study findings and limits: Because of identical TCR molecules sharing a barcode, sizes of highly expanded clones could be underestimated.

The chain uses TRBV19 and TRBJ2-3; D possibly matches TRBD1 or TRBD2 (6 bases each). The sequence came from a human donor in good health. Some libraries in this study had Jurkat cell RNA spiked in. Source material: naive CD8+ T cells from blood, with Jurkat cell RNA spiked in. Documented subset: FACS-sorted CD8+CD4-CCR7+CD45RA+ naive T cells. As DNA, the CDR3 is TGTGCCAGTAGTATCGGAGGGGGACCCACAGATACGCAGTATTTT. Its protein is CASSIGGGPTDTQYF.